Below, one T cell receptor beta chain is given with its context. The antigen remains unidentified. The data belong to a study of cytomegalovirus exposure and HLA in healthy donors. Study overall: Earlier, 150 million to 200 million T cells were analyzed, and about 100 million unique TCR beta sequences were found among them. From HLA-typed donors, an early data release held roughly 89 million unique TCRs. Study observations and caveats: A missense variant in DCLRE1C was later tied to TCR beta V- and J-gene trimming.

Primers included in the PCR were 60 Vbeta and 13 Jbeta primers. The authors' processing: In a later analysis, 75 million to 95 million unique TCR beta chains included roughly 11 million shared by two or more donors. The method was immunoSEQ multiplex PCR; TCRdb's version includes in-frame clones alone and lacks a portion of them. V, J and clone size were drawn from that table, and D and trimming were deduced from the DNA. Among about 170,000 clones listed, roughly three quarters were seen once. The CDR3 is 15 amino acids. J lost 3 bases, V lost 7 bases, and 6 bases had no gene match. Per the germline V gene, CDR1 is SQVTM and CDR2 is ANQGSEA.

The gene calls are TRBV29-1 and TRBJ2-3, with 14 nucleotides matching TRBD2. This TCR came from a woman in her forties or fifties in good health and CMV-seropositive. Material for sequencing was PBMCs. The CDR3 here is CSGGTSGGVTDTQYF. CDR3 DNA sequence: TGCAGCGGCGGGACTAGCGGGGGAGTGACAGATACGCAGTATTTT.